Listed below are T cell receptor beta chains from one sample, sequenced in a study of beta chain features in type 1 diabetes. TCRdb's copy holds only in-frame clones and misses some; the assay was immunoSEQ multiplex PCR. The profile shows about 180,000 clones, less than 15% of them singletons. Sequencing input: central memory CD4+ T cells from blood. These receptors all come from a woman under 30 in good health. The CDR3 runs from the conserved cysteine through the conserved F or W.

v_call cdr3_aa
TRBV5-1 CASSYGQGALETQYF
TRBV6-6 CASSYSGTGTTGELFF
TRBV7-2 CASSYSGRGTDTQYF
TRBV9 CASSVGTGDTDTQYF
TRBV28 CASSLGVRGQDGYTF
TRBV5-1 CASSPGTGGEAFF
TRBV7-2 CASSLYIGLAGADEQFF
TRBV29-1 CSVEPRAYNEQFF
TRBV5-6 CASSFRETQYF
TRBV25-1 CASSAGQRNTEAFF
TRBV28 CASSTSWSSYEQYF